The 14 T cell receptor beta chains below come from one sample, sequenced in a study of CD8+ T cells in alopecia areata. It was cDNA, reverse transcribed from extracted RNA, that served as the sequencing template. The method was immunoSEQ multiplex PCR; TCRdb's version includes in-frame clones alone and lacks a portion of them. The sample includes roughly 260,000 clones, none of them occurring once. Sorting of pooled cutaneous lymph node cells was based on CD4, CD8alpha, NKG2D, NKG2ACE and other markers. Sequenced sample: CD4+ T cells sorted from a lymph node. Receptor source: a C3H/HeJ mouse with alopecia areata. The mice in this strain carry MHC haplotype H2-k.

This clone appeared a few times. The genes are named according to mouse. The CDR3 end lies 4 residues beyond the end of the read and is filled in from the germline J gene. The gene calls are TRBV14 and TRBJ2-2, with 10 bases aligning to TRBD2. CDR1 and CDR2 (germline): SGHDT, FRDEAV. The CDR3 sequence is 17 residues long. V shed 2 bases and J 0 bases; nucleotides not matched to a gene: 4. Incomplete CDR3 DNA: TGTGCCAGCAGTTTGACTGGGGGGCGCCCAAACACCGGG. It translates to CASSLTGGRPNTG. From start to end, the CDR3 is CASSLTGGRPNTGQLYF.

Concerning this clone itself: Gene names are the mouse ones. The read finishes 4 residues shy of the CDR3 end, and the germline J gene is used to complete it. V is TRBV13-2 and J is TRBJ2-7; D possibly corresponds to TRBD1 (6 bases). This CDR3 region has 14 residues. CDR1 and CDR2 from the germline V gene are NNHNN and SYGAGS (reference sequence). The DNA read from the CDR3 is TGTGCCAGCGGTGACCCGGGACAAGAATAT. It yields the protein CASGDPGQEY. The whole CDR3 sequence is CASGDPGQEYEQYF.

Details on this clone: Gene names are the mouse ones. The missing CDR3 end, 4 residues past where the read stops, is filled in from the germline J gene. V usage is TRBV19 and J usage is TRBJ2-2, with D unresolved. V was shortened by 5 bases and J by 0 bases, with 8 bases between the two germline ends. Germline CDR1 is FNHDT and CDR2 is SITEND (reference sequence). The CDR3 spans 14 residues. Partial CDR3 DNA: TGTGCCAGCAGATTACAGTCAAACACCGGG. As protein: CASRLQSNTG. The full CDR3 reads CASRLQSNTGQLYF. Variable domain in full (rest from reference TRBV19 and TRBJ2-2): GGIITQTPKFLIGQEGQKLTLKCQQNFNHDTMYWYRQDSGKGLRLIYYSITENDLQKGDLSEGYDASREKKSSFSLTVTSAQKNEMAVFLCASRLQSNTGQLYFGEGSKLTVL.

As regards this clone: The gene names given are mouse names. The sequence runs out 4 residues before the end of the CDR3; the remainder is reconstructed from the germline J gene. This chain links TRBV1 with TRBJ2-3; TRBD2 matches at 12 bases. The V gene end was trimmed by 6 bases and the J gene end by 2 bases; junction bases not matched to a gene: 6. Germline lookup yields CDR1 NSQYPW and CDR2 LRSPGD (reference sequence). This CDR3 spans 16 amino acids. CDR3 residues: CTCRPGTGGNAETLYF. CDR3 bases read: TGCACCTGCAGACCCGGGACTGGGGGGAATGCAGAA.

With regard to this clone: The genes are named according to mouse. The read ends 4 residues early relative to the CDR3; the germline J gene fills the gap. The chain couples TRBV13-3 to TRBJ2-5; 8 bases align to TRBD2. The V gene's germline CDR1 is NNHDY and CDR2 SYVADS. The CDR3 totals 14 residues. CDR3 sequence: CASSDGWGEDTQYF. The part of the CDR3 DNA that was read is TGTGCCAGCAGTGATGGCTGGGGGGAAGAC. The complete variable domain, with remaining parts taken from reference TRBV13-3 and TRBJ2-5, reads EAAVTQSPRSKVAVTGGKVTLSCHQTNNHDYMYWYRQDTGHGLRLIHYSYVADSTEKGDIPDGYKASRPSQENFSLILELASLSQTAVYFCASSDGWGEDTQYFGPGTRLLVL.

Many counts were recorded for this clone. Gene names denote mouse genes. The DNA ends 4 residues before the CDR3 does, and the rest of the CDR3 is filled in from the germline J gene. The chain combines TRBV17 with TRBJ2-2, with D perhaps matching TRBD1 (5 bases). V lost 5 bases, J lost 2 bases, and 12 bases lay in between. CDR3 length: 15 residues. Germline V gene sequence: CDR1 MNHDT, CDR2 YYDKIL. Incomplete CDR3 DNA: TGTGCTAGCAGTGGCCTCCCAGGGAACACCGGG. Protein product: CASSGLPGNTG. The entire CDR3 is CASSGLPGNTGQLYF. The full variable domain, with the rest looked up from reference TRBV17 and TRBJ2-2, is DTTVKQNPRYKLARVGKPVNLICSQTMNHDTMYWYQKKPNQAPKLLLFYYDKILNREADTFEKFQSSRPNNSFCSLYIGSAGLEYSAMYLCASSGLPGNTGQLYFGEGSKLTVL.

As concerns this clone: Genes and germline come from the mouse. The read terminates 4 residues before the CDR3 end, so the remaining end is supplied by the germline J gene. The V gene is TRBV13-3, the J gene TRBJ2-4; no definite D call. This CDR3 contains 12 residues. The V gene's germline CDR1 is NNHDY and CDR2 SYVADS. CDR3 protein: CASSELGNTLYF. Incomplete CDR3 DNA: TGTGCCAGCAGTGAGTTGGGAAAC.

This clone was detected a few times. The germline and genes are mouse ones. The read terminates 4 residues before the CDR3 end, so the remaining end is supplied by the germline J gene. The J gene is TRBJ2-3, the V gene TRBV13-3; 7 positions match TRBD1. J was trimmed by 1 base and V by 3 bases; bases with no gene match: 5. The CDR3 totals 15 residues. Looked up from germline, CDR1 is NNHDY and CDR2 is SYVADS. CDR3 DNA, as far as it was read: TGTGCCAGCAGTGGACAGGGAGGGGGTGCAGAA. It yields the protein CASSGQGGGAE. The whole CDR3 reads CASSGQGGGAETLYF.

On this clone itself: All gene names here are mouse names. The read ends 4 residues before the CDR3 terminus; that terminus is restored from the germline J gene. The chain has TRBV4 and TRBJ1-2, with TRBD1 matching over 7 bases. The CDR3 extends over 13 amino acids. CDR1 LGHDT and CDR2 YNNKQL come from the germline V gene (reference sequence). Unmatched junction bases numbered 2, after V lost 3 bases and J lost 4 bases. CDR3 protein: CASSYRGASDYTF. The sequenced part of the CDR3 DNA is TGTGCCAGCAGCTACAGGGGGGCCTCC.

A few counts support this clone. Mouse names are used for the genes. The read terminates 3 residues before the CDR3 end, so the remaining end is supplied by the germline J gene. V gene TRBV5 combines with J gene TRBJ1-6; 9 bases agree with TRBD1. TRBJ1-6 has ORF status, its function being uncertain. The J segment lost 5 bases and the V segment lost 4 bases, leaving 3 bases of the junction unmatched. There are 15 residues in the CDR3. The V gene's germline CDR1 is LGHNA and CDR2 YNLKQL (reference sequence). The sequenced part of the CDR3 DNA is TGTGCCAGCAGCCGCCGGACAGGGGATAATTCGCCC. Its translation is CASSRRTGDNSP. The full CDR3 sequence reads CASSRRTGDNSPLYF.

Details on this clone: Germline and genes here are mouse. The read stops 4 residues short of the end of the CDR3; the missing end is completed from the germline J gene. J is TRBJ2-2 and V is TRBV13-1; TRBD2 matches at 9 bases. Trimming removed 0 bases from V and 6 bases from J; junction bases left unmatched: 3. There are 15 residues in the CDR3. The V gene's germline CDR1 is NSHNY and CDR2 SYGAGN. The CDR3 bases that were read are TGTGCCAGCAGTGATGCACTGGGGGGACCCGGG. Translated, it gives CASSDALGGPG. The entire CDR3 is CASSDALGGPGQLYF.

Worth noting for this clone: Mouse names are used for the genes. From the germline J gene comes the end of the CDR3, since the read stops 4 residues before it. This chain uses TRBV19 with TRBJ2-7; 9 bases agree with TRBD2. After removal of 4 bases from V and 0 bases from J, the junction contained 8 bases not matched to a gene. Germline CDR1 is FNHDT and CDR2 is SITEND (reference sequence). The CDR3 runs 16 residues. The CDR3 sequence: CASSPGTGRSSYEQYF. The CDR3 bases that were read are TGTGCCAGCAGTCCCGGGACTGGGAGGAGCTCCTAT.

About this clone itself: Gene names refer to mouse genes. The sequenced CDR3 bases are TGTGCCTGGAGCACTAACCAAGAC. Translating gives CAWSTNQD. The full-length CDR3 reads as CAWSTNQDTQYF. This chain connects TRBV31 to TRBJ2-5, with D uncertain. The CDR3 end falls 4 residues outside the read, so it is completed with the germline J gene. The CDR3 is 12 residues long. CDR1 and CDR2 from the germline V gene are GKSSPN and SITVG. Trimming left V 3 bases short and J 0 bases short, with 4 bases between.

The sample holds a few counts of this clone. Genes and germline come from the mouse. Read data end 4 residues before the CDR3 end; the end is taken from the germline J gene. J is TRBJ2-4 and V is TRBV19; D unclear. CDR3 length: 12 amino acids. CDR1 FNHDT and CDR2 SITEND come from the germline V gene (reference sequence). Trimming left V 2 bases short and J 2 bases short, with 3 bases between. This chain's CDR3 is CASSIVQNTLYF. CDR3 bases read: TGTGCCAGCAGTATTGTTCAAAAC.